The 10 T cell receptor beta chains below all came from one sample that was sequenced in a study of CD8+CD57+ T cells in acquired aplastic anemia. Genomic DNA provided the template from which TCR beta VDJ and CDR3 profiles were obtained. From the reads, TCRdb called clonotypes with MiXCR, one entry per CDR3 protein. This sample has roughly 250,000 distinct CDR3 sequences, with approximately 82% found just once. It was patients with CD8+CD57+ cell expansion by flow cytometry who were chosen for sequencing. What was sequenced was sorted CD4+, CD8+, or CD8+CD57+ T cells (not recorded which) from PBMCs. These TCRs come from a human donor with aplastic anemia.

The chain combines TRBV19 with TRBJ2-3, with TRBD1 identical over 9 bases. Germline V gene data show CDR1 as LNHDA and CDR2 as SQIVND (reference sequence). This CDR3 spans 13 amino acids. The V segment lost 7 bases and the J segment 6 bases; nucleotides outside the gene matches: 5. The CDR3 loop is CASTQQGADTQYF. The CDR3 region has the DNA TGTGCCAGTACTCAACAGGGGGCGGATACGCAGTATTTT.

This clonotype was detected only a few times. This chain links TRBV11-3 with TRBJ1-1, with D possibly TRBD1 on 5 matching bases. Trimming took 0 bases from V and 0 from J, leaving 14 bases between them. Germline assignment: CDR1 SGHNT and CDR2 YENEEA. The CDR3 is 17 amino acids. CDR3 amino acids: CASSLDLTALVNTEAFF. CDR3 nucleotide sequence: TGTGCCAGCAGCTTAGATCTGACAGCCCTGGTGAACACTGAAGCTTTCTTT.

Points on this clonotype: A junction end diverges from the germline sequence, so it may reflect a read error. The J gene is TRBJ1-1, the V gene TRBV9; 7 bases are shared with TRBD1. This CDR3 contains 15 residues. The germline gives CDR1 SGDLS, CDR2 YYNGEE. In nucleotides, the CDR3 is TGTACCAGCAGCTTAGATCTGACAGGGTCCACTGAAGCTTTCTTT. This encodes CTSSLDLTGSTEAFF. The full variable domain, with the rest looked up from reference TRBV9 and TRBJ1-1, is DSGVTQTPKHLITATGQRVTLRCSPRSGDLSVYWYQQSLDQGLQFLIQYYNGEERAKGNILERFSAQQFPDLHSELNLSSLELGDSALYFCTSSLDLTGSTEAFFGQGTRLTVV.

This chain connects TRBV7-9 to TRBJ2-7, with D hard to call. This CDR3 region has 15 residues. With 3 bases removed from V and 13 bases from J, the gap between germline ends came to 25 bases. Germline assignment: CDR1 SEHNR and CDR2 FQNEAQ (reference sequence). CDR3 amino acids: CASSLLQPLLYFGYF. The CDR3 region has the DNA TGTGCCAGCAGCTTGCTACAGCCCCTGCTCTACTTTGGATACTTC.

The chain recombines TRBV5-1 with TRBJ1-1; weak D call: TRBD1 (5 bases). Germline V gives CDR1 SGHRS, CDR2 YFSETQ. V was shortened by 4 bases and J by 4 bases, with 11 bases between the two germline ends. The CDR3 is made up of 13 amino acids. The CDR3 DNA reads TGCGCCAGCAGCATCGGGACGGTCACTGAAGCTTTCTTT. Its translation is CASSIGTVTEAFF.

The chain uses TRBV24-1 and TRBJ2-1; 7 bases match TRBD2. There are 16 residues in the CDR3. After removal of 2 bases from V and 5 bases from J, the junction contained 8 bases not matched to a gene. Germline V gene lookup returns CDR1 KGHDR and CDR2 SFDVKD. The CDR3 sequence: CATSDWSSGTDNEQFF. Written as DNA, the CDR3 is TGTGCCACCAGTGATTGGTCTAGCGGAACAGACAATGAGCAGTTCTTC.

About this clonotype: One end of the junction does not line up with germline, which may come from a read error. The CDR3 spells CASSLGPRGADTQSF. The DNA of the CDR3 is TGTGCCAGCAGCCTCGGTCCCAGGGGGGCAGATACGCAGTCCTTT. The genes are TRBV7-8 and TRBJ1-1, with 7 positions matching TRBD1. The length of the CDR3 is 15 residues. Germline CDR1 is SGHVS and CDR2 is FQNEAQ.

This clonotype was found once. Relative to the germline gene, one junction end is altered; a read error may explain this. The V gene is TRBV10-3, the J gene TRBJ1-5; a weak D match, TRBD1 (6 bases). CDR3 size: 13 residues. CDR1 and CDR2 from the germline V gene are ENHRY and SYGVKD. CDR3 nucleotides: TGTGCCATCAGGGACAGCCTTATTCAGCCCAAGCATTTT. Its protein is CAIRDSLIQPKHF.

This clonotype has just a few counts. This chain links TRBV7-9 with TRBJ2-7; D not certain. Germline V gives CDR1 SEHNR, CDR2 FQNEAQ (reference sequence). The CDR3 totals 15 residues. V was clipped by 1 base and J by 2 bases, with 12 bases between them. The CDR3 protein is CASSLDLGSTYEQYV. The DNA for the CDR3 is TGTGCCAGCAGCTTAGACTTAGGCAGTACCTACGAGCAGTACGTC.

The rearrangement joins TRBV10-2 to TRBJ1-5, with D uncertain. In germline, CDR1 is WSHSY, CDR2 SAAADI. This CDR3 spans 13 amino acids. Trimming removed 7 bases from V and 1 base from J, with 8 bases in between. Here the CDR3 reads CASMGKSNQPQHF. The CDR3 DNA reads TGCGCCAGCATGGGGAAAAGCAATCAGCCCCAGCATTTT.